This T cell receptor (beta chain) was retrieved from a study of beta chain features in type 1 diabetes. Background on the study: No age, gender or cell yield differences were seen between patients and healthy donors. Whole-study findings and limits: Patients showed naive, central memory and Treg TCRB repertoires that appeared more similar than those of healthy donors.

Between the trimmed V and J ends, which lost 5 bases and 2 bases, there was a span of 17 bases. Germline V gene lookup returns CDR1 SGHAT and CDR2 FQNNGV. There are 16 residues in the CDR3. Expressed TCRB transcripts were sequenced because the isolated RNA had all been reverse transcribed beforehand. Assay used: immunoSEQ multiplex PCR; TCRdb lists only in-frame clones, some missing. Of hundreds of thousands of clones listed, approximately 15% were seen once; the top ten hold approximately 0.035%. This clone was counted a single time. What it binds is not known. V usage is TRBV11-2 and J usage is TRBJ2-3; D perhaps matches TRBD2 (6 bases). The specimen sequenced was naive CD4+ T cells from blood. The TCR was taken from a man in his thirties or forties in good health. The DNA of the CDR3 is TGTGCCAGCAGCCTTGGGGTAGCGGAGTCCACAGATACGCAGTATTTT. Translated: CASSLGVAESTDTQYF.